The clone carrying this T cell receptor beta chain was seen a few times. The antigen is not known. This specimen comes from a study of glioma-infiltrating T cells. The iRepertoire nested amplicon-rescue multiplex PCR amplified TCR alpha and beta CDR3s from RNA. TCRdb ran MiXCR on the multiplex PCR reads and lists one entry per CDR3 protein. Here the sample spans over 100,000 distinct CDR3 sequences, around a quarter being singletons. The germline CDR1 and CDR2 sequences are LNHDA and SQIVND (reference sequence). The CDR3 consists of 18 residues. V was pared by 1 base and J by 0 bases, with 9 bases of the junction left unmatched. Broader study findings: Non-neoplastic patients had below-expected tissue-blood divergence, while all gliomas exceeded expectation.

This TCR derives from a human donor with low-grade glioma or glioblastoma, undergoing nonglioma brain surgery, or in good health (not recorded which). The gene calls are TRBV19 and TRBJ2-1; 7 bases fit TRBD2. Sequencing was performed on glioma tissue, nonneoplastic brain tissue, or PBMCs (not recorded which). The CDR3 region is CASSIVSSGPSSYNEQFF. The CDR3 coding sequence is TGTGCCAGTAGTATAGTCTCTAGCGGCCCTAGCTCCTACAATGAGCAGTTCTTC.